Listed here is a single T cell receptor (beta chain). Its antigen is undetermined. CDR3 length: 14 residues. Trimming cost V 5 bases and J 2 bases, with 11 bases left between them. Germline CDR1 reads SEHNR; CDR2 reads FQNEAQ (reference sequence). The data belong to a study of cytomegalovirus exposure and HLA in healthy donors. Turning to the study itself: Clustering assigned over 70% of the roughly 380 genotyped donors to the Caucasian-associated ancestry cluster.

The study, taken as a whole, reports: Across donors, sequencing depth was assumed by presence/absence analyses to be roughly uniform.

Researchers ran the PCR with 60 Vbeta and 13 Jbeta primers. The method was immunoSEQ multiplex PCR; TCRdb's version includes in-frame clones alone and lacks a portion of them. The sample contains approximately 97,000 clones, around 57% of which appear only once. Sequencing used PBMCs. V and J are TRBV7-9 and TRBJ2-3; weak D call: TRBD2 (5 bases). This sequence originates from a human donor in good health. This chain's CDR3 is CASSPSGSTDTQYF. In nucleotides, the CDR3 is TGTGCCAGCAGCCCCTCGGGATCCACAGATACGCAGTATTTT.